What follows describes a single TCR beta chain. This record belongs to a study of Ad26.COV2.S vaccination and SARS-CoV-2 variants. Measured with immunoSEQ multiplex PCR; TCRdb has only the in-frame clones, and not every one. The sample has over 450,000 clones, 89% seen once. Trimming took 2 bases from V and 16 from J; bases not matched to a gene: 6. The CDR3 extends over 12 amino acids. Stated treatment: about 20 received Ad26.COV2.S at low or high dose, single or two shots; five or six received placebo; per-sample allocation not given. The study sampled participants on day 63 after the first vaccine or placebo injection. Vaccination employed an Ad26 vector expressing the Wuhan-strain SARS-CoV-2 spike.

V is TRBV12-3 or TRBV12-4 and J is TRBJ2-1, with TRBD1 matching 9 bases. Sequencing was performed on peripheral blood, taken in a trial of Ad26.COV2.S vaccine versus placebo. This receptor was taken from a person between 18 and 60 years old who received the Ad26.COV2.S COVID-19 vaccine or a placebo. CDR3 sequence reads: CASSLTGTGYFF. Written as DNA, the CDR3 is TGTGCCAGCAGTTTAACTGGGACAGGGTATTTCTTC.